This T cell receptor (beta chain) was recovered during a study of naive CD8 T cells in extremely preterm neonates. Assay used: immunoSEQ multiplex PCR; TCRdb lists only in-frame clones, some missing. Of more than 4,500 clones detected, roughly 97% appear once; the ten largest clones hold 0.56%. Unmatched junction bases numbered 6, after V lost 5 bases and J lost 2 bases. The germline gives CDR1 SGHTA, CDR2 FQGNSA. The CDR3 covers 14 residues. Deliveries were elective term cesareans at about 35-41 weeks, with no labor or membrane rupture. Mothers with known HIV infection were excluded. Points from the study as a whole: Term neonates around 0.39%, young children less than 0.035%, adults approximately 0.0091%; preterm neonates shared approximately 2.5%.

To note about this clone: Antigen specificity is unknown.

The clonotype comes from a newborn in good health. V gene TRBV7-2 combines with J gene TRBJ2-7; 7 bases agree with TRBD2. What was sequenced was naive CD8+ T cells from cord blood. CDR3 loop: CASSPRTRPYEQYF. The CDR3 DNA follows: TGTGCCAGCAGCCCCAGGACTAGGCCCTACGAGCAGTACTTC.